This passage covers 27 T cell receptor beta chains from one sample sequenced in a study of vaccination and CD4 T cells after COVID-19. Cultured CD4+ T cell DNA underwent sequencing with the Oncomine TCR Beta short-read assay. TCRdb independently ran MiXCR on the PCR reads; one entry per CDR3 protein. The sample includes about 9,900 distinct CDR3 sequences, 51% of them seen just once. The antigens for these receptors are not known. Stated treatment: approximately 10-day PBMC culture with coronavirus spike peptide pools or control peptides (ViraFEST assay). The sample was CD4+ T cells from blood, cultured in vitro. These receptors were obtained from a human donor who had recovered from COVID-19.

The CDR3 reads CASKARRGYEQYF. CDR3 nucleotides: TGTGCCAGCAAAGCCCGACGAGGTTACGAGCAGTACTTC. The V and J genes are TRBV6-1 and TRBJ2-7, with D uncertain. Germline V lookup: CDR1 MNHNS, CDR2 SASEGT. V was pared by 7 bases and J by 4 bases, with 14 bases between. This CDR3 contains 13 residues.

The chain carries TRBV6-1 and TRBJ2-7; 12 positions match TRBD1. In germline, CDR1 is MNHNS, CDR2 SASEGT. The J segment lost 5 bases and the V segment lost 6 bases, leaving 5 bases of the junction unmatched. This CDR3 is 14 amino acids long. This CDR3 is CASSRGTGGNEQYF. The CDR3 bases are TGTGCCAGCAGCCGTGGGACAGGGGGCAACGAGCAGTACTTC.

CDR3 bases: TGTGCCAGCACCAACCCAGGGGGATGGAGCTACGAGCAGTACTTC. Translation gives CASTNPGGWSYEQYF. The chain couples TRBV7-2 to TRBJ2-7, with 7 nucleotides matching TRBD1. CDR3 length: 15 residues. J was trimmed by 3 bases and V by 7 bases; bases with no gene match: 12. The germline V gene has CDR1 SGHTA and CDR2 FQGNSA.

This clonotype has more than one count but fewer than ten. The chain recombines TRBV27 with TRBJ2-3; 7 bases match TRBD2. V shed 2 bases, J shed 9 bases, and the junction held 5 bases outside the gene matches. Per the germline V gene, CDR1 is MNHEY and CDR2 is SMNVEV (reference sequence). This CDR3 comprises 13 residues. DNA for the CDR3: TGTGCCAGCAGTTTAAGTGGGGGGGGAACGCAGTATTTT. It encodes CASSLSGGGTQYF.

This chain connects TRBV12-3 or TRBV12-4 to TRBJ2-7; the D call may be TRBD1 or TRBD2 (5 bases each). The CDR3 loop spans 13 amino acids. The V end was cut by 5 bases, the J end by 6 bases, with 14 bases between. This CDR3 reads CASSIGTTLEQYF. The CDR3 bases are TGTGCCAGCAGTATCGGGACGACTCTCGAGCAGTACTTC.

The table lists this clonotype with a count of one. This sequence joins TRBV6-1 and TRBJ2-1; possibly TRBD2 for D (6 bases). V was trimmed by 6 bases and J by 6 bases, leaving 18 bases between them. This CDR3 is 15 amino acids long. Looked up from germline, CDR1 is MNHNS and CDR2 is SASEGT. The CDR3 coding sequence is TGTGCCAGCAGATTCGGGGGTCTGGTGGGCAATGAGCAGTTCTTC. Amino acid sequence: CASRFGGLVGNEQFF.

The gene calls are TRBV20-1 and TRBJ2-2, with D perhaps matching TRBD1 (6 bases). The V end was cut by 6 bases, the J end by 4 bases, with 12 bases between. Germline-derived CDR1 and CDR2 are DFQATT and SNEGSKA (reference sequence). This CDR3 is built from 13 residues. The DNA of the CDR3 is TGCAGTGCAGGACAGTTTACCACCGGGGAGCTGTTTTTT. Protein: CSAGQFTTGELFF.

V usage is TRBV4-1 and J usage is TRBJ1-2; D not certain. The CDR3 covers 13 residues. Germline assignment: CDR1 MGHRA and CDR2 YSYEKL. Trimming took off 0 bases at V and 3 bases at J, with 5 bases between the two ends. The CDR3 DNA follows: TGCGCCAGCAGCCAAGACAGGTACTATGGCTACACCTTC. It encodes CASSQDRYYGYTF.

This clonotype was seen a handful of times. This chain links TRBV27 with TRBJ1-2; the match to TRBD1 covers 8 bases. Germline CDR1 reads MNHEY; CDR2 reads SMNVEV (reference sequence). Trimming at V came to 5 bases and at J to 3 bases, leaving 2 bases not matched to a gene. The CDR3 is 13 amino acids. The CDR3 region has the DNA TGTGCCAGCAGTCGGACAGGGCACTATGGCTACACCTTC. This translates into CASSRTGHYGYTF.

This sequence joins TRBV5-6 and TRBJ1-1; D is perhaps TRBD1 (6 bases). CDR3 length equals 17 residues. Trimming left V 4 bases short and J 1 base short, with 20 bases between. Looked up from germline, CDR1 is SGHDT and CDR2 is YYEEEE. The CDR3 DNA is TGTGCCAGCAGCCCGACAAAGCGGGGGCGGGGGAACACTGAAGCTTTCTTT. Translating gives CASSPTKRGRGNTEAFF.

The V gene is TRBV11-3, the J gene TRBJ2-6; TRBD1 matches at 8 bases. The CDR3 totals 18 residues. The germline V gene has CDR1 SGHNT and CDR2 YENEEA. Trimming cost V 2 bases and J 0 bases; bases outside gene matches: 6. The DNA of the CDR3 is TGTGCCAGCAGCTTAAGGCCAGGGGGCCTCTCTGGGGCCAACGTCCTGACTTTC. Amino acids: CASSLRPGGLSGANVLTF. Filled out from reference TRBV11-3 and TRBJ2-6, the complete variable domain reads EAGVVQSPRYKIIEKKQPVAFWCNPISGHNTLYWYLQNLGQGPELLIRYENEEAVDDSQLPKDRFSAERLKGVDSTLKIQPAELGDSAVYLCASSLRPGGLSGANVLTFGAGSRLTVL.

V and J are TRBV7-2 and TRBJ2-1; D may be TRBD2 (6 bases). Germline assignment: CDR1 SGHTA and CDR2 FQGNSA. Trimming shortened V by 6 bases and J by 7 bases, and 19 bases separated the two germline ends. The CDR3 totals 15 residues. CDR3 loop: CASRGGLGTKNEQFF. The CDR3 region has the DNA TGTGCCAGCAGGGGGGGTCTGGGTACCAAAAATGAGCAGTTCTTC.

The rearrangement links TRBV24-1 to TRBJ1-2, with 8 bases identical to TRBD1. The CDR3 contains 13 residues. J lost 7 bases, V lost 4 bases, and 4 bases had no gene match. Germline V gene sequence: CDR1 KGHDR, CDR2 SFDVKD. The CDR3 region is CATSDRTGLGYTF. For the CDR3, the DNA is TGTGCCACCAGTGACCGGACAGGGCTTGGCTACACCTTC.

This chain uses TRBV7-9 with TRBJ1-2; 9 bases are a match to TRBD1. The V segment lost 5 bases and the J segment 8 bases; nucleotides outside the gene matches: 6. Germline-derived CDR1 and CDR2 are SEHNR and FQNEAQ (reference sequence). CDR3 size: 13 residues. Here the CDR3 reads CASSLTGGVGYTF. The CDR3 bases are TGTGCCAGCAGCCTCACAGGGGGCGTGGGCTACACCTTC.

The chain is built from TRBV14 and TRBJ2-1, with TRBD2 identical over 11 bases. V gave up 2 bases and J gave up 9 bases; unmatched junction bases: 12. Germline V gives CDR1 SGHDN, CDR2 FVKESK. The CDR3 runs to 17 residues. The CDR3 DNA reads as TGTGCCAGCAGCCAAAATCTAGCGGGGGGCTTCCCGGGTGAGCAGTTCTTC. It translates to CASSQNLAGGFPGEQFF.

V gene TRBV18 combines with J gene TRBJ2-3, with 12 bases fitting TRBD2. The CDR3 extends over 17 amino acids. Germline V lookup: CDR1 KGHSH, CDR2 LQKENI. The junction had 6 bases not matched to a gene; V was cut back by 4 bases and J by 1 base. DNA of the CDR3: TGTGCCAGCTCACGACCTAGCGGGGGGGCGGGCACAGATACGCAGTATTTT. It specifies CASSRPSGGAGTDTQYF.

This clonotype is medium-sized. The chain couples TRBV6-1 to TRBJ1-3; tentative D call: TRBD1 (6 bases). The CDR3 runs 17 residues. V lost 6 bases, J lost 0 bases, and 18 bases lay in between. CDR1 and CDR2 from the germline V gene are MNHNS and SASEGT. Here the CDR3 reads CASSAHPGALSGNTIYF. The CDR3 nucleotides are TGTGCCAGCAGCGCACACCCAGGGGCCCTCTCTGGAAACACCATATATTTT.

The chain carries TRBV2 and TRBJ1-5; perhaps TRBD1 as D (6 bases). Germline assignment: CDR1 SNHLY and CDR2 FYNNEI. V lost 7 bases to trimming and J lost 7 bases, with 17 bases between them. CDR3 length: 14 amino acids. CDR3 in DNA: TGTGCCAGCATGGGCTCAGGGGACCGGCAGCCCCAGCATTTT. It encodes CASMGSGDRQPQHF. The complete variable domain, with remaining parts taken from reference TRBV2 and TRBJ1-5, reads EPEVTQTPSHQVTQMGQEVILRCVPISNHLYFYWYRQILGQKVEFLVSFYNNEISEKSEIFDDQFSVERPDGSNFTLKIRSTKLEDSAMYFCASMGSGDRQPQHFGDGTRLSIL.

The chain carries TRBV12-3 or TRBV12-4 and TRBJ2-3; unclear D gene. Trimming took off 3 bases at V and 3 bases at J, with 16 bases between the two ends. CDR3 length equals 16 residues. The CDR3 here is CASSFVRTRLTDTQYF. The CDR3 coding sequence is TGTGCCAGCAGTTTCGTACGGACCAGGTTAACAGATACGCAGTATTTT.

CDR3 in DNA: TGTGCCAGCAGAGCTTGGGGGGGTGGAAGTGGCTACACCTTC. Translated: CASRAWGGGSGYTF. J is TRBJ1-2 and V is TRBV6-1; maybe TRBD1 (5 bases). Germline assignment: CDR1 MNHNS and CDR2 SASEGT. The CDR3 is 14 amino acids. The V gene lost 6 bases and the J gene lost 7 bases, with 18 bases spanning the gap.

By proportion, this clonotype is large. The V gene is TRBV5-5, the J gene TRBJ2-3; TRBD2 aligns across 13 bases. Germline CDR1 is SGHKS and CDR2 is YYEKEE (reference sequence). V gave up 0 bases and J gave up 1 base; unmatched junction bases: 8. CDR3 length: 19 amino acids. In DNA, the CDR3 is TGTGCCAGCAGCTTGGAGAAACTAGCGGGGGGGCCTCGCACAGATACGCAGTATTTT. Protein sequence: CASSLEKLAGGPRTDTQYF.

The chain employs TRBV11-3 and TRBJ1-1, with 7 bases fitting TRBD1. The CDR3 is 18 residues long. V shed 4 bases, J shed 2 bases, and the junction held 16 bases outside the gene matches. Germline CDR1 is SGHNT and CDR2 is YENEEA. This CDR3 is CASSSLRDRVTSNTEAFF. The CDR3, as DNA: TGTGCCAGCAGCTCCCTTCGGGACAGAGTAACCTCCAACACTGAAGCTTTCTTT.

V is TRBV5-1 and J is TRBJ2-5; TRBD2 matches at 8 bases. Looked up from germline, CDR1 is SGHRS and CDR2 is YFSETQ. This CDR3 has 16 residues. J lost 2 bases, V lost 3 bases, and 9 bases had no gene match. This CDR3 reads CASSSTLAGLQETQYF. In nucleotides, the CDR3 is TGCGCCAGCAGCTCTACTTTAGCGGGGTTACAAGAGACCCAGTACTTC.

J is TRBJ2-5 and V is TRBV7-2; D tentatively fits TRBD1 or TRBD2 (6 bases each). The CDR3 loop spans 16 amino acids. Germline V lookup: CDR1 SGHTA, CDR2 FQGNSA. The V end lost 1 base, the J end lost 5 bases, and 17 bases lay between the germline ends. The CDR3 region is CASSLEGGYPRETQYF. In DNA, the CDR3 is TGTGCCAGCAGCTTAGAGGGGGGCTACCCTCGGGAGACCCAGTACTTC.

The J gene is TRBJ1-6, the V gene TRBV12-3 or TRBV12-4, with D uncertain. This CDR3 spans 15 amino acids. V was pared by 3 bases and J by 5 bases, with 11 bases between. CDR3 in DNA: TGTGCCAGCAGTTTCTCTGGGCCTGATAATTCACCCCTCCACTTT. Translation: CASSFSGPDNSPLHF.

This clonotype is judged large (0.1 to 1%). This chain links TRBV20-1 with TRBJ2-3, with unresolved D. V was cut by 3 bases and J by 7 bases, with 8 bases left in between. Germline-derived CDR1 and CDR2 are DFQATT and SNEGSKA (reference sequence). The CDR3 is 11 residues long. The CDR3 nucleotides are TGCAGTGCTAGGGATTTAAATACGCAGTATTTT. Translation gives CSARDLNTQYF.

The V gene is TRBV30, the J gene TRBJ1-2; perhaps TRBD1 as D (6 bases). Germline assignment: CDR1 GTSNPN and CDR2 SVGIG (reference sequence). This CDR3 is 15 amino acids long. V lost 3 bases to trimming and J lost 6 bases, with 20 bases between them. The CDR3, as DNA: TGTGCCTGGAGCGGCCCAGGCCGGGGGCAGGATGGCTACACCTTC. This codes for CAWSGPGRGQDGYTF.